The next 30 T cell receptor beta chains were all read from a single sample in a study of control samples from healthy donors and cancer patients. Produced via immunoSEQ multiplex PCR; TCRdb's table is partial and in-frame only. The sample has roughly 100,000 clones; about nine tenths are singletons. Material: blood. These receptors originate from a young woman in good health.

The chain employs TRBV19 and TRBJ1-6, with a weak D call TRBD1 (6 bases). V gave up 6 bases and J gave up 0 bases, with 12 bases separating them. Germline lookup yields CDR1 LNHDA and CDR2 SQIVND (reference sequence). CDR3 length: 16 residues. As DNA, the CDR3 is TGTGCCAGTAGCGGACAGACGAGCTCCTATAATTCACCCCTCCACTTT. Translating gives CASSGQTSSYNSPLHF.

Only one count was recorded for this clone. This rearrangement joins TRBV19 to TRBJ2-3; possibly TRBD1 for D (7 bases). V was cut by 5 bases and J by 6 bases, with 18 bases left in between. CDR3 length equals 15 residues. Germline-derived CDR1 and CDR2 are LNHDA and SQIVND (reference sequence). The chain's CDR3 is CASSLGRGAADTQYF. In DNA form, the CDR3 reads TGTGCCAGTAGTCTTGGCAGGGGGGCCGCGGATACGCAGTATTTT.

The chain links TRBV5-1 to TRBJ2-7; D is undetermined. There are 18 residues in the CDR3. V lost 1 base and J lost 4, with 24 bases in between. Germline assignment: CDR1 SGHRS and CDR2 YFSETQ. The CDR3 sequence is CASSLQPSTITPLYEQYF. The CDR3 coding sequence is TGCGCCAGCAGCTTGCAACCGTCTACTATTACCCCCCTTTACGAGCAGTACTTC.

V is TRBV19 and J is TRBJ2-1; 11 nucleotides match TRBD2. V was clipped by 7 bases and J by 4 bases; unmatched bases: 9. The CDR3 is made up of 16 amino acids. Per the germline V gene, CDR1 is LNHDA and CDR2 is SQIVND (reference sequence). As DNA, the CDR3 is TGTGCCAGTACCCACTATAGGACTAGCGGGTACAATGAGCAGTTCTTC. This translates into CASTHYRTSGYNEQFF. The full variable domain, completed using reference TRBV19 and TRBJ2-1, is DGGITQSPKYLFRKEGQNVTLSCEQNLNHDAMYWYRQDPGQGLRLIYYSQIVNDFQKGDIAEGYSVSREKKESFPLTVTSAQKNPTAFYLCASTHYRTSGYNEQFFGPGTRLTVL.

Worth noting for this clone: This sample also contains other DNA sequences that code for the same CDR3. The chain combines TRBV4-1 with TRBJ2-7; D is unresolved. The germline CDR1 and CDR2 sequences are MGHRA and YSYEKL. CDR3 length: 15 residues. Trimming took off 4 bases at V and 1 base at J, with 14 bases between the two ends. The CDR3 nucleotides read TGCGCCAGCAGCCTCCCCGGAACAGATTCCTACGAGCAGTACTTC. Residues: CASSLPGTDSYEQYF.

The chain joins TRBV5-1 to TRBJ1-3; D possibly corresponds to TRBD1 (5 bases). This CDR3 spans 16 amino acids. CDR1 is SGHRS and CDR2 is YFSETQ in the germline V gene. V shed 4 bases and J shed 0 bases, with 14 bases lying between them. The CDR3 reads CASSVGGRYSGNTIYF. The CDR3 nucleotides read TGCGCCAGCAGCGTGGGGGGACGGTACTCTGGAAACACCATATATTTT.

The chain is built from TRBV18 and TRBJ1-6; D unresolved. Trimming left V 3 bases short and J 5 bases short, with 11 bases between. Germline values: CDR1 KGHSH, CDR2 LQKENI. CDR3 length: 15 amino acids. The CDR3 DNA follows: TGTGCCAGCTCACCCCCGGTCAGCGATAATTCACCCCTCCACTTT. Translated, it gives CASSPPVSDNSPLHF. The complete variable domain, with remaining parts taken from reference TRBV18 and TRBJ1-6, reads NAGVMQNPRHLVRRRGQEARLRCSPMKGHSHVYWYRQLPEEGLKFMVYLQKENIIDESGMPKERFSAEFPKEGPSILRIQQVVRGDSAAYFCASSPPVSDNSPLHFGNGTRLTVT.

The rearrangement uses TRBV27 and TRBJ2-3; the match to TRBD1 covers 9 bases. Per the germline V gene, CDR1 is MNHEY and CDR2 is SMNVEV (reference sequence). The length of the CDR3 is 16 residues. With 5 bases clipped from V and 6 bases from J, the junction kept 12 bases outside the gene matches. CDR3: CASSPDRGWARDTQYF. CDR3 bases: TGTGCCAGCAGTCCTGACAGGGGGTGGGCTCGGGATACGCAGTATTTT.

V and J are TRBV30 and TRBJ2-7; TRBD1 aligns across 8 bases. Trimming cost V 2 bases and J 1 base; bases outside gene matches: 4. Germline V lookup: CDR1 GTSNPN, CDR2 SVGIG (reference sequence). The CDR3 sequence is 14 residues long. CDR3 amino acids: CAWSIQGGSYEQYF. The DNA for the CDR3 is TGTGCCTGGAGTATACAGGGGGGTTCCTACGAGCAGTACTTC.

The gene calls are TRBV2 and TRBJ1-2; D is possibly TRBD1 (5 bases). CDR1 SNHLY and CDR2 FYNNEI come from the germline V gene. This CDR3 is built from 13 residues. V lost 7 bases to trimming and J lost 8 bases, with 17 bases between them. The CDR3 region has the DNA TGTGCCAGCACCGGAGCGGGGGGAGGCGGCTACACCTTC. This encodes CASTGAGGGGYTF.

This chain connects TRBV6-5 to TRBJ1-1; D ambiguous. V dropped 1 base and J dropped 1 base, with 7 bases sitting between them. In germline, CDR1 is MNHEY, CDR2 SVGAGI. There are 14 residues in the CDR3. The CDR3 loop is CASSYLHRNTEAFF. CDR3 bases: TGTGCCAGCAGTTACTTACATCGGAACACTGAAGCTTTCTTT.

The CDR3 reads CASRQGTSETQYF. CDR3 coding DNA: TGCGCCAGCAGACAGGGCACGTCGGAGACCCAGTACTTC. This chain connects TRBV10-2 to TRBJ2-5; maybe TRBD1 (6 bases). V lost 6 bases to trimming and J lost 5 bases, with 13 bases between them. Germline CDR1 WSHSY, CDR2 SAAADI. The CDR3 is 13 residues long.

The V call is TRBV18, the J call TRBJ1-6, with D perhaps matching TRBD1 (6 bases). Trimming pared 3 bases from V and 8 bases from J, leaving 11 bases between. CDR3 length: 14 amino acids. Germline V gene lookup returns CDR1 KGHSH and CDR2 LQKENI. CDR3 nucleotide sequence: TGTGCCAGCTCACCGGGGGGCCGGGATTCACCCCTCCACTTT. Protein product: CASSPGGRDSPLHF. Full variable domain (missing parts from reference TRBV18 and TRBJ1-6): NAGVMQNPRHLVRRRGQEARLRCSPMKGHSHVYWYRQLPEEGLKFMVYLQKENIIDESGMPKERFSAEFPKEGPSILRIQQVVRGDSAAYFCASSPGGRDSPLHFGNGTRLTVT.

The chain carries TRBV18 and TRBJ1-1, with a tentative D call TRBD1 (5 bases). The CDR3 is 13 residues long. Germline-derived CDR1 and CDR2 are KGHSH and LQKENI. Trimming removed 0 bases from V and 5 bases from J, with 7 bases in between. The CDR3 DNA reads as TGTGCCAGCTCACCACCGGGGGGGACTGAAGCTTTCTTT. This codes for CASSPPGGTEAFF.

J is TRBJ2-5 and V is TRBV6-5; 9 nucleotides match TRBD1. The CDR3 is 15 amino acids. V dropped 4 bases and J dropped 5; count of bases not matched to a gene: 8. Per germline, CDR1 MNHEY and CDR2 SVGAGI. The CDR3 reads CASSSPGQGPETQYF. The CDR3 coding sequence is TGTGCCAGCAGTTCACCGGGACAGGGCCCGGAGACCCAGTACTTC.

This chain connects TRBV18 to TRBJ1-1, with D perhaps matching TRBD1 (5 bases). Germline-derived CDR1 and CDR2 are KGHSH and LQKENI. The CDR3 has 13 residues. V was trimmed by 6 bases and J by 11 bases, leaving 19 bases between them. The CDR3 region has the DNA TGTGCCAGCTCCGACAAGTGGGGGGATGGGGCTTTCTTT. Translating gives CASSDKWGDGAFF.

The V call is TRBV5-1, the J call TRBJ2-5; 9 bases agree with TRBD1. The CDR3 is made up of 15 amino acids. Trimming at V came to 4 bases and at J to 5 bases, leaving 9 bases not matched to a gene. The germline V gene has CDR1 SGHRS and CDR2 YFSETQ. DNA for the CDR3: TGCGCCAGCAGCGGGGGGGGACAGGGCTTGGAGACCCAGTACTTC. It yields the protein CASSGGGQGLETQYF.

The V call is TRBV4-1, the J call TRBJ2-5; TRBD2 is a possible D gene (5 bases). The CDR3 runs to 15 residues. Germline V CDR1 and CDR2: MGHRA, YSYEKL. V gave up 1 base and J gave up 0 bases, with 9 bases separating them. DNA for the CDR3: TGCGCCAGCAGCCAAGGTAGCGCGAACCAAGAGACCCAGTACTTC. Encoded protein: CASSQGSANQETQYF.

This clone was picked up one time. This chain joins TRBV19 and TRBJ2-1; 7 bases align to TRBD2. V trimming: 5 bases; J trimming: 7 bases; junction bases outside the gene matches: 14. CDR1 and CDR2 from the germline V gene are LNHDA and SQIVND (reference sequence). The CDR3 runs to 16 residues. The CDR3 region has the DNA TGTGCCAGTAGTCCCTGGAGCGGGACTACGGTAAATGAGCAGTTCTTC. This codes for CASSPWSGTTVNEQFF.

The chain combines TRBV3-1 (or the pseudogene TRBV3-2) with TRBJ2-7, with a possible D match to TRBD2 (6 bases). Per the germline V gene, CDR1 is LGHDT and CDR2 is YNNKEL (reference sequence). The CDR3 contains 12 residues. V shed 4 bases and J shed 2 bases, with 6 bases lying between them. DNA for the CDR3: TGTGCCAGCAGCCCTAGCGCCTACGAGCAGTACTTC. Residues: CASSPSAYEQYF.

V is TRBV3-1 (or the pseudogene TRBV3-2) and J is TRBJ1-5, with D unclear. This CDR3 region has 15 residues. Trimming cost V 0 bases and J 6 bases, with 12 bases left between them. Germline V gene sequence: CDR1 LGHDT, CDR2 YNNKEL (reference sequence). The CDR3 region has the DNA TGTGCCAGCAGCCAAGATTACCATACGTCTCAGCCCCAGCATTTT. Its protein product is CASSQDYHTSQPQHF.

The CDR3 nucleotides are TGTGCCAGTTTCGACAGGCCCAATCAGCCCCAGCATTTT. Protein: CASFDRPNQPQHF. This chain links TRBV19 with TRBJ1-5; D may be TRBD1 (6 bases). The CDR3 loop spans 13 amino acids. CDR1 is LNHDA and CDR2 is SQIVND in the germline V gene (reference sequence). V was shortened by 8 bases and J by 3 bases, with 11 bases between the two germline ends.

This clone appeared a single time. V and J are TRBV7-2 and TRBJ1-5, with a possible D match to TRBD1 (5 bases). V was pared by 3 bases and J by 7 bases, with 13 bases between. The CDR3 runs 14 residues. Germline V gene lookup returns CDR1 SGHTA and CDR2 FQGNSA. The CDR3 protein is CASSFLQGGQPQHF. The DNA for the CDR3 is TGTGCCAGCAGCTTTCTGCAGGGAGGCCAGCCCCAGCATTTT.

This clone came up a few times. The rearrangement uses TRBV6-5 and TRBJ2-5, with D hard to call. The V end lost 0 bases, the J end lost 5 bases, and 10 bases lay between the germline ends. The germline gives CDR1 MNHEY, CDR2 SVGAGI. CDR3 size: 14 residues. The DNA of the CDR3 is TGTGCCAGCAGTTACTCGGACCTGCTGGAGACCCAGTACTTC. Its protein is CASSYSDLLETQYF.

The rearrangement uses TRBV19 and TRBJ1-1; 10 bases line up with TRBD1. The CDR3 is 13 residues long. Trimming removed 7 bases from V and 5 bases from J; junction bases left unmatched: 4. Per germline, CDR1 LNHDA and CDR2 SQIVND (reference sequence). CDR3 amino acids: CASTWTGGTEAFF. CDR3 sequence (DNA): TGTGCCAGTACCTGGACAGGGGGAACTGAAGCTTTCTTT.

The genes are TRBV19 and TRBJ2-7; 8 bases match TRBD2. The V gene end was trimmed by 6 bases and the J gene end by 0 bases; junction bases not matched to a gene: 7. CDR1 LNHDA and CDR2 SQIVND come from the germline V gene (reference sequence). CDR3 length: 15 amino acids. The CDR3 loop is CASSTVSGDSYEQYF. In DNA, the CDR3 is TGTGCCAGTAGCACCGTTAGCGGGGACTCCTACGAGCAGTACTTC. Variable domain in full (rest from reference TRBV19 and TRBJ2-7): DGGITQSPKYLFRKEGQNVTLSCEQNLNHDAMYWYRQDPGQGLRLIYYSQIVNDFQKGDIAEGYSVSREKKESFPLTVTSAQKNPTAFYLCASSTVSGDSYEQYFGPGTRLTVT.

The V call is TRBV3-1 (or the pseudogene TRBV3-2), the J call TRBJ1-2; possibly TRBD1 for D (5 bases). V was shortened by 4 bases and J by 3 bases, with 15 bases between the two germline ends. Germline V lookup: CDR1 LGHDT, CDR2 YNNKEL (reference sequence). CDR3 length: 15 residues. CDR3 sequence reads: CASSLGVGGYYGYTF. For the CDR3, the DNA is TGTGCCAGCAGCCTAGGGGTCGGTGGTTACTATGGCTACACCTTC.

The CDR3 is CASSEGLAGVTQYF. CDR3 nucleotide sequence: TGTGCCAGCAGCGAGGGACTAGCGGGGGTTACGCAGTATTTT. This chain uses TRBV9 with TRBJ2-3, with 14 nucleotides matching TRBD2. Germline V gives CDR1 SGDLS, CDR2 YYNGEE. V lost 3 bases, J lost 8 bases, and 2 bases stayed unmatched. The CDR3 spans 14 residues.

The chain uses TRBV11-2 and TRBJ2-3; D perhaps matches TRBD2 (6 bases). The CDR3 extends over 15 amino acids. Germline values: CDR1 SGHAT, CDR2 FQNNGV. The V end lost 2 bases, the J end lost 1 base, and 10 bases lay between the germline ends. This chain's CDR3 is CASSLWGVRTDTQYF. The CDR3 nucleotides read TGTGCCAGCAGCTTATGGGGGGTGCGCACAGATACGCAGTATTTT.

This clone was found once. This rearrangement joins TRBV7-3 to TRBJ2-5; D ambiguous. The CDR3 runs 14 residues. Germline V lookup: CDR1 SGHTA, CDR2 FQGTGA. Trimming cost V 4 bases and J 0 bases, with 9 bases left between them. The CDR3 spells CASSSHGDQETQYF. The CDR3 bases are TGTGCCAGCAGCTCCCATGGGGACCAAGAGACCCAGTACTTC. The full variable domain, rest sourced from reference TRBV7-3 and TRBJ2-5, is GAGVSQTPSNKVTEKGKYVELRCDPISGHTALYWYRQSLGQGPEFLIYFQGTGAADDSGLPNDRFFAVRPEGSVSTLKIQRTERGDSAVYLCASSSHGDQETQYFGPGTRLLVL.